The clone carrying this T cell receptor beta chain appeared once. These data originate in a study of cytomegalovirus exposure and HLA in healthy donors. The V and J ends lost 5 bases and 7 bases respectively, with 15 bases between them. Germline CDR1 reads MNHEY; CDR2 reads SVGAGI. This CDR3 spans 14 amino acids. The study ran its PCR with 60 Vbeta and 13 Jbeta primers. TCRdb's table, derived via immunoSEQ multiplex PCR, lists solely in-frame clones and lacks some. The data show under 200,000 clones, 79% seen once. This TCR was sampled from a woman in her thirties in good health and CMV-seropositive. Sequenced: PBMCs. V and J are TRBV6-5 and TRBJ1-5, with a tentative D call TRBD1 (5 bases). The CDR3 region has the DNA TGTGCCAGCAGTACGGACAAAACTCGCCAGCCCCAGCATTTT. Protein sequence: CASSTDKTRQPQHF.